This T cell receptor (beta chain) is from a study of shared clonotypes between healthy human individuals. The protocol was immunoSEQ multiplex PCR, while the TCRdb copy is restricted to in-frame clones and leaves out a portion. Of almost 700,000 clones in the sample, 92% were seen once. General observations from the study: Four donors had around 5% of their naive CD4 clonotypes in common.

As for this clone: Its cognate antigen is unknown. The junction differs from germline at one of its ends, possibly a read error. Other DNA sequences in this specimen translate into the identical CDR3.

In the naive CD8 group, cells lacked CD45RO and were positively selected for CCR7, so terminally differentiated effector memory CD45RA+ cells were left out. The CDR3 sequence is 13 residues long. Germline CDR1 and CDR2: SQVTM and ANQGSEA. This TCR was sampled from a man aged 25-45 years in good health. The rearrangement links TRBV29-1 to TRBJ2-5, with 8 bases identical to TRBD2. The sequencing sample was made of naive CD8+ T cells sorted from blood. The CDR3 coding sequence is TGCAGCACCTGGGGCAGCGGGAGAGAGACCCAATACTTC. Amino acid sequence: CSTWGSGRETQYF.